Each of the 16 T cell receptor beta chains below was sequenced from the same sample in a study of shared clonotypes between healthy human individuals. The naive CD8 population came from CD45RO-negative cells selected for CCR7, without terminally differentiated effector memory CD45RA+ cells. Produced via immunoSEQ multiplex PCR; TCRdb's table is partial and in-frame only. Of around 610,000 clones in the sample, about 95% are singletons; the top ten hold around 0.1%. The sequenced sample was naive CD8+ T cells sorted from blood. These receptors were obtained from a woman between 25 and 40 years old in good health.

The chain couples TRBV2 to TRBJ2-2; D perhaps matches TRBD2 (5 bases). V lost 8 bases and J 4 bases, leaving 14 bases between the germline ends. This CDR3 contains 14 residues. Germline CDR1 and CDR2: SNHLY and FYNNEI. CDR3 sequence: CASGELSPTGELFF. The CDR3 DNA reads TGTGCCAGCGGGGAGCTGTCCCCCACCGGGGAGCTGTTTTTT.

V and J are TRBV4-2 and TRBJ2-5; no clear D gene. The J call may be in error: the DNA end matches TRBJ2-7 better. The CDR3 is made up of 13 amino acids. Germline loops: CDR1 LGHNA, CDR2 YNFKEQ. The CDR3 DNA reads TGTGCCAGCGGAAGGCCGACACGGTACGAGCAGTACTTC. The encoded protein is CASGRPTRYEQYF.

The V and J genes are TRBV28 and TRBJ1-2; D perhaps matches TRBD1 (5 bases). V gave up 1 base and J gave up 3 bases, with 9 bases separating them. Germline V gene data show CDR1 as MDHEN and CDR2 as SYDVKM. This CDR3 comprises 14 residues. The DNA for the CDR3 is TGTGCCAGCAGTTTATCGTGGGGCGACTATGGCTACACCTTC. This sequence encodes CASSLSWGDYGYTF.

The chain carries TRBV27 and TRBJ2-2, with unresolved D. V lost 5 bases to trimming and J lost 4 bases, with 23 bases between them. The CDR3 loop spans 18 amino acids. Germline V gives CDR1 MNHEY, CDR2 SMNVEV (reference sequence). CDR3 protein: CASSISGRTPWGTGELFF. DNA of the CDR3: TGTGCCAGCAGTATCTCCGGACGCACCCCTTGGGGCACCGGGGAGCTGTTTTTT.

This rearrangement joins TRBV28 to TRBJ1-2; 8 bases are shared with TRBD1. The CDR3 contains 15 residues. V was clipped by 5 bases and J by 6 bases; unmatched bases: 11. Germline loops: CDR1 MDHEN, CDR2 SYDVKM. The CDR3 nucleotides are TGTGCCAGCAGTCCTGGACAGGGCTGGGATGATGGCTACACCTTC. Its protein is CASSPGQGWDDGYTF.

The CDR3 DNA reads TGTGCCTCTGACCGGGGCCCCGGGGACACAGATACGCAGTATTTT. Translation gives CASDRGPGDTDTQYF. This chain joins TRBV30 and TRBJ2-3; the D gene could be TRBD1 or TRBD2 (5 bases each). The germline gives CDR1 GTSNPN, CDR2 SVGIG (reference sequence). Trimming left V 7 bases short and J 2 bases short, with 19 bases between. This CDR3 contains 15 residues.

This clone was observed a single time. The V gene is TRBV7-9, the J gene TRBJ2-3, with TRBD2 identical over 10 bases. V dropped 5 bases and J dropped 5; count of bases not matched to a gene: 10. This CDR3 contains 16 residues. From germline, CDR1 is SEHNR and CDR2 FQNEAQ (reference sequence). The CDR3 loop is CASSPSSGRAVDTQYF. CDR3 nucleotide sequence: TGTGCCAGCAGCCCCTCTAGCGGGAGAGCCGTAGATACGCAGTATTTT.

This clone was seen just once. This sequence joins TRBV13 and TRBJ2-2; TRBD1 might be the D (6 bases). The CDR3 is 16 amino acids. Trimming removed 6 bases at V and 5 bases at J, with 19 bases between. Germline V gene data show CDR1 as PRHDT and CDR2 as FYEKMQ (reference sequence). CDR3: CASSFTGFSGTGELFF. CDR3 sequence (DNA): TGTGCCAGCAGTTTCACAGGGTTTTCGGGAACCGGGGAGCTGTTTTTT.

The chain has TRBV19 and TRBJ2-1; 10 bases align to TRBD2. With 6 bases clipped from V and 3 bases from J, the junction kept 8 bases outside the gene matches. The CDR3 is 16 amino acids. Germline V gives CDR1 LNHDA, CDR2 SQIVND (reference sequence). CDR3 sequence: CASRGFTSGDYNEQFF. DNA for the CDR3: TGTGCCAGTAGGGGATTCACTAGCGGGGACTACAATGAGCAGTTCTTC. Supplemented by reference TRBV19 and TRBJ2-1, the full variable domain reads DGGITQSPKYLFRKEGQNVTLSCEQNLNHDAMYWYRQDPGQGLRLIYYSQIVNDFQKGDIAEGYSVSREKKESFPLTVTSAQKNPTAFYLCASRGFTSGDYNEQFFGPGTRLTVL.

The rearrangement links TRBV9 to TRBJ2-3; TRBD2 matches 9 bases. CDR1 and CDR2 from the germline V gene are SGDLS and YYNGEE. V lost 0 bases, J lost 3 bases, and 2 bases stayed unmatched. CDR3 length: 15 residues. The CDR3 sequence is CASSVVAGGTDTQYF. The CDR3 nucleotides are TGTGCCAGCAGCGTAGTGGCGGGAGGGACAGATACGCAGTATTTT.

The CDR3 DNA reads as TGTGCCAGCAGTGAGGTATTGGGACTTCGGGGCCCCTACGAGCAGTACTTC. It encodes CASSEVLGLRGPYEQYF. J is TRBJ2-7 and V is TRBV2; tentatively, D is TRBD2 (6 bases). Trimming took off 3 bases at V and 2 bases at J, with 20 bases between the two ends. This CDR3 region has 17 residues. The germline V gene encodes CDR1 SNHLY and CDR2 FYNNEI.

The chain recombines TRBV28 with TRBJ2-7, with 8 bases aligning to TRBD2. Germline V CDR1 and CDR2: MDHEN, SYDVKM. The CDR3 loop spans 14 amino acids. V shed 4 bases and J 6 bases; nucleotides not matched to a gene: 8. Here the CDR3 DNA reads TGTGCCAGCAGTTCGACGGGAGGGCCACTCGAGCAGTACTTC. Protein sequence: CASSSTGGPLEQYF.

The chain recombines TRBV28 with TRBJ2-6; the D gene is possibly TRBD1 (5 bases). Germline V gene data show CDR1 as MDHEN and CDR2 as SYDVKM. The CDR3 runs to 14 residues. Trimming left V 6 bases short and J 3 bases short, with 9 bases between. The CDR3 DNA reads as TGTGCCAGCAGAAGCAGGGATGGGGCCAACGTCCTGACTTTC. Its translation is CASRSRDGANVLTF.

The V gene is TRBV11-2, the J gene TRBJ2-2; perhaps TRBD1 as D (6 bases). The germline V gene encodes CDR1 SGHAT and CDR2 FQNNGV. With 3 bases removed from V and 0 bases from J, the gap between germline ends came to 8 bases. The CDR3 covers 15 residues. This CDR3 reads CASSLGTPNTGELFF. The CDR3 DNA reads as TGTGCCAGCAGCTTGGGGACACCGAACACCGGGGAGCTGTTTTTT.

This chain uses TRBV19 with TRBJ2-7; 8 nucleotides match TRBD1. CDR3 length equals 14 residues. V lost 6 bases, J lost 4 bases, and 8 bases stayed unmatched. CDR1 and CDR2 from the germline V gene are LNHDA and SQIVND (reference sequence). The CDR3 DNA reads TGTGCCAGTAGCGTGGGGACAGGCACATACGAGCAGTACTTC. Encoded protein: CASSVGTGTYEQYF.

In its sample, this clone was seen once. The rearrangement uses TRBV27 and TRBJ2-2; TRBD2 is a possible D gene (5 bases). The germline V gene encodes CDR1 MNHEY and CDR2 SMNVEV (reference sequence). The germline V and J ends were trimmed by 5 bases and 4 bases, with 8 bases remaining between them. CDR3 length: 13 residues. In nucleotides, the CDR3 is TGTGCCAGCAGTCCTGCGGGCACCGGGGAGCTGTTTTTT. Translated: CASSPAGTGELFF.